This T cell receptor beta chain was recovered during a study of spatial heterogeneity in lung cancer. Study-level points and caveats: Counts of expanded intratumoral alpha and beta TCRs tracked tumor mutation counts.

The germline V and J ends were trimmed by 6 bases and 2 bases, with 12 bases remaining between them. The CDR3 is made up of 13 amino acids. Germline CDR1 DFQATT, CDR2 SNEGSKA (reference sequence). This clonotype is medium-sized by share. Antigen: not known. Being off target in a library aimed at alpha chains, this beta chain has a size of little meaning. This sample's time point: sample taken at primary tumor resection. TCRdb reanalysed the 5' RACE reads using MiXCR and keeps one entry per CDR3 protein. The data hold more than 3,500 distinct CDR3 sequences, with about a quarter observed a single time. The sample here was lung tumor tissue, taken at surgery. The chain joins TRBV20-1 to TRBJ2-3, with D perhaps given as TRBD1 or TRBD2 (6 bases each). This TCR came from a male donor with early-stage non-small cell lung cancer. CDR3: CSAHGGSTDTQYF. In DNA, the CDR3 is TGCAGTGCCCACGGGGGCTCCACAGATACGCAGTATTTT.